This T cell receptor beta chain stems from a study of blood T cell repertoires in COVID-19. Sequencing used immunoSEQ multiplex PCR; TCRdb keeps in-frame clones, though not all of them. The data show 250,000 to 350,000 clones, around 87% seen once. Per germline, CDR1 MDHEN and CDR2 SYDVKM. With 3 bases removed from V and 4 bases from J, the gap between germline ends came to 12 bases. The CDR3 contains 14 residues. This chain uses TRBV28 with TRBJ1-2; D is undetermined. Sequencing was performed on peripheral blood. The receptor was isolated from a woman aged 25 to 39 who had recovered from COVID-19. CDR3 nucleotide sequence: TGTGCCAGCAGTTTGAGCCCTCCTGGCTATGGCTACACCTTC. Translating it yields CASSLSPPGYGYTF.